This paragraph covers one TCR beta chain sequence. Its antigen has not been determined. There are no base qualities to consult, and no much larger clone falls within one base. This specimen belongs to a study of long-term antiretroviral therapy in people with HIV (dated by TCRdb to between 2021 and 2022). About the study as a whole: The earliest samples were collected about a decade before the 2015 WHO recommendation for immediate ART, when ART was typically delayed until CD4 counts fell. Whether ART initiation and durable HIV suppression were associated with changes in peripheral blood TRB repertoire composition and diversity was tested in a retrospective serial study. A total of 192 cryopreserved PBMC samples were contributed to the cohort by 30 adults with confirmed HIV infection, with samples collected serially over a mean of about 6 years (range 1-12). Of the roughly 30 participants with HIV, eleven were female. No cross-contamination during QIAcube processing turned up in test extractions that ran a monoclonal T-cell line alongside 33 polyclonal samples. On the study overall, not on this receptor specifically: Owing to limited PBMC availability, only the TCR beta chain was sequenced, without alpha chain pairing. HIV repertoires had narrower CDR3 length ranges than controls, and the network structure suggested an antigen-experienced repertoire that shifted only slightly toward naive after ART. Expanded TRB clones identified before ART initiation dominated the repertoire across all time points, though the dominance fluctuated and decreased in many PLHIV after ART. No data were available on ART adherence, viral resistance or therapy changes, limiting inferences about post-ART repertoire changes. Because pre-ART samples had limited cell numbers, unsorted PBMC were profiled rather than sorted CD4+ and CD8+ T cells. Samples dated from the mid-2000s to the late 2010s, and the ART regimens used may be less effective than current ones. Starting ART was linked to a significant rise in TRB diversity, yet even after long-term ART the diversity remained significantly lower than in transplant donor controls.

The immunoSEQ hsTCRB v3.0 assay was used at survey level resolution to sequence the TRB variable region. The target sequencing depth for TRB was about 35,000-50,000 T-cell genomes per sample. Pooled TRB libraries were sequenced on an Illumina MiSeq with a v3 150-cycle kit. The study's processing was this. Repertoire analysis was run in R within a reproducible Nextflow workflow that covered QC, data transformation and analysis. LymphoSeq2, an R package for exploring AIRR-Seq data, was used to implement custom analyses. After excluding a few samples that yielded fewer than 5000 total TRB sequences, 150 to 200 HIV repertoires remained for analysis. Among the approximately 190 HIV repertoires that were kept, some 61 were collected before ART initiation and some 130 were collected after ART initiation. Repertoires were downsampled to 5000 TRB nucleotide sequences, with summary statistics averaged over 100 downsampling iterations. Only TRB sequences with CDR3 regions of at least seven amino acids were retained for analysis. Two measures captured diversity: a Shannon entropy-derived clonality score and the Gini coefficient. In repertoire networks, the top 5000 CDR3 amino acid sequences were linked whenever an edit distance of one separated two sequences. GLIPH2 predicted antigen specificity groups and MHC restriction for TRB CDR3 amino acid sequences. To flag known associations with CMV, EBV, HIV or tissue antigens, CDR3 amino acid sequences were compared against VDJdb and McPAS-TCR. Pre-ART, post-ART and control groups were compared with Wilcoxon signed-rank tests and Holm-Bonferroni correction. TCRdb's version of the immuneACCESS table is confined to in-frame rearrangements and falls short of the full clone set. An unresolved V gene accounts for under half of the shortfall where checked; the remainder is of unknown origin. The V and J calls and the clone size are those of that table, but D and trimming were determined from the DNA. Within this sample are some 15,000 clones, with roughly four fifths of them counted one time only. The ten largest clonotypes hold more than 15% of the sample.

Counted from cysteine to phenylalanine, this CDR3 has 15 amino acids. The DNA shown is the 45-base CDR3, in frame from base 1. Trimming takes 0 bases off V and 7 bases off J; junction bases not matched to a gene: 3. Reading the germline V gene gives CDR1 LGHNA and CDR2 YSLEER. To be included, a participant needed at least one PBMC sample from before ART initiation plus at least two post-ART samples. Every participant with HIV received treatment in the United States of America. Before DNA extraction, cryopreserved samples of about 0.95-10 million PBMC were thawed and washed. At the time of the earliest PBMC sample for each participant with HIV, ages ranged from roughly 20 to 60 years. PBMC samples from each participant spanned 1-4 timepoints before ART initiation and 2-8 timepoints after ART initiation, with a median of 7 samples. For every participant, serial HIV viral load, CD4+ T-cell count, ART history and demographic data were obtained. Using a Qiagen kit on a QIAcube, genomic DNA was extracted from unsorted PBMC, with samples processed in batches of 12.

The TCR sequence derives from a woman in her 40s with HIV. Specimen: unsorted PBMCs, collected 0.5 years before starting antiretroviral therapy. The receptor chain draws on TRBV4-3 and TRBJ1-6, and 7 junction bases match TRBD1. In nucleotide form, the sequence is TGCGCCAGCAGCCAAGATTACAGGGGAAATTCACCCCTCCACTTT. Protein translation: CASSQDYRGNSPLHF.